Here is one T cell receptor (beta chain) with its context. The sample belongs to a study of blood T cell repertoires in COVID-19. Across the whole study: Specimens from acute and convalescent COVID-19 originated in the United States, Italy and Spain. From T cells, B-cell-depleted T cells, or PBMCs came the material, which was cDNA or gDNA.

Germline lookup yields CDR1 SGHRS and CDR2 YFSETQ. With V trimmed by 4 bases and J by 10 bases, 7 bases remained unmatched. This CDR3 comprises 14 residues. Authors' processing steps: Amplification of reference gene primers was used by the study to estimate nucleated cell counts. Generated by immunoSEQ multiplex PCR, the TCRdb table keeps only in-frame clones and is missing some. The D gene and trimming were derived from the DNA, and the V and J assignments and clone size from that table. The profile shows tens of thousands of clones, approximately 90% of them singletons. This chain joins TRBV5-1 and TRBJ1-6; 8 positions match TRBD1. The sequenced sample was peripheral blood. The clonotype comes from a woman in her sixties with active or convalescent COVID-19. The chain's CDR3 is CASSEQGGQSPLHF. The CDR3 DNA reads as TGCGCCAGCAGCGAACAGGGGGGACAATCACCCCTCCACTTT. The full variable domain, in which reference TRBV5-1 and TRBJ1-6 provide the parts outside the CDR3, is KAGVTQTPRYLIKTRGQQVTLSCSPISGHRSVSWYQQTPGQGLQFLFEYFSETQRNKGNFPGRFSGRQFSNSRSEMNVSTLELGDSALYLCASSEQGGQSPLHFGNGTRLTVT.